The 12 T cell receptor beta chains given below trace back to one sample, sequenced in a study of cytomegalovirus exposure and HLA in healthy donors. Primers: 60 Vbeta forward and 13 Jbeta reverse. Using immunoSEQ multiplex PCR, the repertoire was profiled, and TCRdb retains in-frame clones only, with some absent. The sample consists of about 210,000 clones, over 60% of them appearing once. The sequenced material came from PBMCs. These TCRs come from a male donor in good health and CMV-seronegative.

This chain joins TRBV28 and TRBJ1-5; 9 positions match TRBD1. The CDR3 spans 15 residues. J was trimmed by 7 bases and V by 3 bases; bases with no gene match: 7. Germline V gives CDR1 MDHEN, CDR2 SYDVKM. DNA for the CDR3: TGTGCCAGCAGTTTGGTACAGGGGGCGCAACAGCCCCAGCATTTT. Its protein is CASSLVQGAQQPQHF.

V usage is TRBV5-4 and J usage is TRBJ2-2; D is ambiguous. The CDR3 is 14 residues long. The ends were cut back, 0 bases at V and 1 base at J, with 4 bases in the middle. Per germline, CDR1 SGHNT and CDR2 YYREEE (reference sequence). The CDR3, as DNA: TGTGCCAGCAGCTTGGCCCAGAACACCGGGGAGCTGTTTTTT. Amino acids: CASSLAQNTGELFF.

The gene calls are TRBV5-1 and TRBJ2-1, with D tentatively TRBD1 (6 bases). This CDR3 region has 13 residues. Looked up from germline, CDR1 is SGHRS and CDR2 is YFSETQ. V lost 4 bases, J lost 8 bases, and 13 bases lay in between. The CDR3 protein is CASSRDRPHEQFF. CDR3 coding DNA: TGCGCCAGCAGCCGCGACAGGCCCCATGAGCAGTTCTTC.

The V and J genes are TRBV5-6 and TRBJ2-3, with TRBD2 identical over 11 bases. The junction had 4 bases not matched to a gene; V was cut back by 0 bases and J by 4 bases. This CDR3 region has 16 residues. The germline CDR1 and CDR2 sequences are SGHDT and YYEEEE. CDR3 sequence: CASSLELAGGADTQYF. The CDR3 nucleotides are TGTGCCAGCAGCTTGGAGCTAGCGGGAGGAGCAGATACGCAGTATTTT.

The chain couples TRBV6-1 to TRBJ1-6; D not resolved. V shed 2 bases and J shed 0 bases, with 8 bases lying between them. CDR3 length equals 16 residues. Germline V gives CDR1 MNHNS, CDR2 SASEGT. CDR3 sequence: CASSEIGSSYNSPLHF. The CDR3 DNA reads TGTGCCAGCAGTGAAATCGGGAGCTCCTATAATTCACCCCTCCACTTT.

This sequence joins TRBV7-2 and TRBJ2-7, with TRBD2 identical over 7 bases. CDR3 size: 12 residues. Germline CDR1 is SGHTA and CDR2 is FQGNSA. V trimming: 7 bases; J trimming: 9 bases; junction bases outside the gene matches: 9. CDR3 nucleotide sequence: TGTGCCAGCACCCTATGGGGGGGAGGGCAGTACTTC. It specifies CASTLWGGGQYF.

The chain is built from TRBV9 and TRBJ2-6; possible D gene TRBD1, 6 bases. The CDR3 covers 16 residues. V lost 3 bases to trimming and J lost 3 bases, with 13 bases between them. CDR1 is SGDLS and CDR2 is YYNGEE in the germline V gene. As DNA, the CDR3 is TGTGCCAGCAGCGCAGACCCCAGGGGTGGGGCCAACGTCCTGACTTTC. It is translated as CASSADPRGGANVLTF.

This chain uses TRBV6-5 with TRBJ1-5; unclear D gene. Germline V gives CDR1 MNHEY, CDR2 SVGAGI. The CDR3 sequence is 14 residues long. Trimming stripped 8 bases from V and 0 bases from J, with 11 bases between. CDR3: CASGSKDSNQPQHF. CDR3 nucleotides: TGTGCCAGCGGGAGTAAGGATAGCAATCAGCCCCAGCATTTT.

The chain couples TRBV11-2 to TRBJ2-7, with D tentatively TRBD2 (6 bases). Germline V gives CDR1 SGHAT, CDR2 FQNNGV. V lost 0 bases, J lost 7 bases, and 16 bases lay in between. The CDR3 consists of 15 residues. The CDR3 DNA is TGTGCCAGCAGCTTAGATGTGGGACTTGCGGGAGAGCAGTACTTC. It encodes CASSLDVGLAGEQYF.

The chain links TRBV18 to TRBJ2-6, with D perhaps TRBD2 (7 bases). Per germline, CDR1 KGHSH and CDR2 LQKENI. Trimming shortened V by 2 bases and J by 0 bases, and 14 bases separated the two germline ends. The CDR3 contains 18 residues. In nucleotides, the CDR3 is TGTGCCAGCTCACCAGGAGGGGGGGAGCTCTCTGGGGCCAACGTCCTGACTTTC. This gives the protein CASSPGGGELSGANVLTF.

The V call is TRBV12-5, the J call TRBJ1-1, with 8 bases identical to TRBD1. V dropped 2 bases and J dropped 10; count of bases not matched to a gene: 6. CDR1 and CDR2 (germline): LGHNT, FRNRAP. The CDR3 consists of 13 residues. This CDR3 reads CASGLHAGTGAFF. CDR3 DNA: TGTGCTAGTGGTTTGCATGCCGGGACAGGAGCTTTCTTT.

This chain uses TRBV6-5 with TRBJ2-7, with 11 positions matching TRBD2. The junction had 7 bases not matched to a gene; V was cut back by 6 bases and J by 3 bases. Germline V gene sequence: CDR1 MNHEY, CDR2 SVGAGI. The CDR3 contains 15 residues. The CDR3: CASSGTGTSGYEQYF. The DNA for the CDR3 is TGTGCCAGCAGCGGGACCGGGACTAGCGGCTACGAGCAGTACTTC.